The entry below gives a single TCR beta chain sequence along with its context. TCRdb keeps only in-frame clones here, not all; method: immunoSEQ multiplex PCR. The table has roughly 50,000 clones, about 86% seen once. This entry belongs to a study of blood T cell repertoires in COVID-19. CDR3 size: 11 residues. In germline, CDR1 is SGHTA, CDR2 FQGNSA. Deletions cut 5 bases from V and 11 bases from J, with 12 bases between. The genes are TRBV7-2 and TRBJ1-2; D gene ambiguous. The clonotype comes from a man between 65 and 80 years old with active COVID-19. The sample was peripheral blood. Here the CDR3 DNA reads TGTGCCAGCAGCCCTCCTCTTGTGTACACCTTC. Its protein product is CASSPPLVYTF. The variable domain in full, with the rest retrieved from reference TRBV7-2 and TRBJ1-2, is GAGVSQSPSNKVTEKGKDVELRCDPISGHTALYWYRQSLGQGLEFLIYFQGNSAPDKSGLPSDRFSAERTGGSVSTLTIQRTQQEDSAVYLCASSPPLVYTFGSGTRLTVV.